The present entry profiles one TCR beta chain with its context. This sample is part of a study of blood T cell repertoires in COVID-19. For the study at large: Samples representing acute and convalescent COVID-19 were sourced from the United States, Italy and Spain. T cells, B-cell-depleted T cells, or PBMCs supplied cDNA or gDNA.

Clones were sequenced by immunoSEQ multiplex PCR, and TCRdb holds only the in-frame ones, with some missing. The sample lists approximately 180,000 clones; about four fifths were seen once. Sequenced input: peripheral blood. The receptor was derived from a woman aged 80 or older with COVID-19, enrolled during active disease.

The CDR3 nucleotides are TGTGCCAGCAGCATAGAGTACGAGCAGTACTTC. Its translation: CASSIEYEQYF. The chain recombines TRBV6-2 or TRBV6-3 with TRBJ2-7; D unresolved. The CDR3 runs 11 residues. Trimming took 6 bases from V and 4 from J, leaving 7 bases between them. Germline-derived CDR1 and CDR2 are MNHEY and SVGEGT.